This TCR beta chain appears in the sequencing data of a study of cytomegalovirus exposure and HLA in healthy donors. Regarding the study as a whole: The classifier reportedly diagnosed cytomegalovirus status with high sensitivity and specificity. Links to common viral pathogens appeared, in a later analysis, for several of the most significant clusters. Later analysis identified a missense DCLRE1C variant that was linked to TCR beta V- and J-gene trimming.

With respect to this clone: Its specificity is not known.

The PCR ran on 60 Vbeta and 13 Jbeta primers. Generated by immunoSEQ multiplex PCR, the TCRdb table keeps only in-frame clones and is missing some. The profile shows about 93,000 clones, around 78% of them singletons. The CDR3 runs 15 residues. From germline, CDR1 is MGHDK and CDR2 SYGVNS. The V end was cut by 3 bases, the J end by 6 bases, with 17 bases between. Donors were nominally healthy when sampled, though unrecorded immune exposures were likely. The rearrangement links TRBV25-1 to TRBJ1-1, with D tentatively TRBD1 (6 bases). The origin of this receptor is a man aged 25-45 years in good health and CMV-seronegative. Source material: PBMCs. CDR3 sequence (DNA): TGTGCCAGCAGTGATTGGACAGAAGGGGTCCCTGAAGCTTTCTTT. Translating it yields CASSDWTEGVPEAFF. The whole variable domain, remainder taken from reference TRBV25-1 and TRBJ1-1, is EADIYQTPRYLVIGTGKKITLECSQTMGHDKMYWYQQDPGMELHLIHYSYGVNSTEKGDLSSESTVSRIRTEHFPLTLESARPSHTSQYLCASSDWTEGVPEAFFGQGTRLTVV.